The clone carrying this TCR beta chain was seen a handful of times. Its specificity is unknown. The CDR3 is made up of 13 amino acids. V lost 0 bases and J 5 bases, leaving 7 bases between the germline ends. Per the germline V gene, CDR1 is MNHEY and CDR2 is SVGAGI. The sample is drawn from a study of identical twins. A universal primer site came from template switching; cDNA carried unique molecular identifiers. One entry per CDR3 protein, called by TCRdb with MiXCR from the 5' RACE reads. The data hold over 200,000 distinct CDR3 sequences, with 5.5% to 7.5% observed a single time. Study results and limitations: Researchers reported excess low generation probability among twin-shared out-of-frame alpha sequences.

These data were likewise used in another study, on T cells expressing NK-cell markers. This second study notes: Top CD8+ clonotypes included the dominant CD3+CD56+NKG2C+ clonotypes in six donors.

The chain has TRBV6-5 and TRBJ1-2; D gene unclear. Sample: CD8+ T cells sorted from blood. This receptor was obtained from a woman aged 18-30 years in good health. The CDR3 reads CASSYSTGYGYTF. CDR3 DNA: TGTGCCAGCAGTTACTCCACCGGGTATGGCTACACCTTC.